Below, 8 T cell receptor beta chains from the same sample are listed, as sequenced in a study of T-cell memory formation after mild COVID-19. From the 5' RACE reads, TCRdb called clonotypes with MiXCR, one entry per CDR3 protein. Here the sample spans 300,000 to 400,000 distinct CDR3 sequences, approximately 15% being singletons. Sample: PBMCs or a T cell subset sorted from them (not recorded which). The receptors were sampled from a man in his late teens or twenties who had mild COVID-19 (a few samples of this study predate the infection). Cell type and time point are not known.

This clonotype was detected a few times. V is TRBV11-2 and J is TRBJ1-6; the D gene is possibly TRBD1 (5 bases). V was shortened by 4 bases and J by 9 bases, with 22 bases between the two germline ends. Germline-derived CDR1 and CDR2 are SGHAT and FQNNGV. The CDR3 is 17 residues long. The CDR3 nucleotides are TGTGCCAGCAGCTATCCCTCCATAGGGGCGAGTCGTTCACCCCTCCACTTT. Its translation: CASSYPSIGASRSPLHF. The full variable domain, with the rest looked up from reference TRBV11-2 and TRBJ1-6, is EAGVAQSPRYKIIEKRQSVAFWCNPISGHATLYWYQQILGQGPKLLIQFQNNGVVDDSQLPKDRFSAERLKGVDSTLKIQPAKLEDSAVYLCASSYPSIGASRSPLHFGNGTRLTVT.

The chain joins TRBV28 to TRBJ2-6; no firm D call. Germline CDR1 and CDR2: MDHEN and SYDVKM. This CDR3 comprises 16 residues. Trimming took 6 bases from V and 4 from J, leaving 16 bases between them. The CDR3 bases are TGTGCCAGCAGCACTGGCCTGACGGGCGGGGCCAACGTCCTGACTTTC. Residues: CASSTGLTGGANVLTF.

The gene calls are TRBV7-2 and TRBJ1-4; D gene ambiguous. The CDR3 consists of 12 residues. The germline V gene encodes CDR1 SGHTA and CDR2 FQGNSA. Between the trimmed V and J ends, which lost 4 bases and 5 bases, there was a span of 5 bases. CDR3: CASSSPNEKLFF. The CDR3 nucleotides are TGTGCCAGCAGCTCCCCGAATGAAAAACTGTTTTTT.

The CDR3 sequence is CAWSPPGQIEAFF. CDR3 bases: TGTGCCTGGAGCCCCCCGGGCCAGATTGAAGCTTTCTTT. J is TRBJ1-1 and V is TRBV30; unclear D gene. Per the germline V gene, CDR1 is GTSNPN and CDR2 is SVGIG (reference sequence). With 3 bases removed from V and 7 bases from J, the gap between germline ends came to 15 bases. This CDR3 comprises 13 residues.

J is TRBJ2-3 and V is TRBV4-2, with 7 bases identical to TRBD2. The CDR3 runs to 16 residues. V dropped 5 bases and J dropped 6; count of bases not matched to a gene: 14. Germline V lookup: CDR1 LGHNA, CDR2 YNFKEQ. The CDR3 DNA reads TGTGCCAGCAGCTCGCTAGCGGTGCGAGGGGACGATACGCAGTATTTT. Translating it yields CASSSLAVRGDDTQYF.

This clonotype was seen only a few times. This chain uses TRBV5-1 with TRBJ2-3, with 9 bases lining up with TRBD2. Germline V gene data show CDR1 as SGHRS and CDR2 as YFSETQ. CDR3 length: 16 residues. V gave up 0 bases and J gave up 2 bases; unmatched junction bases: 4. For the CDR3, the DNA is TGCGCCAGCAGCTTGGTTCTAGCGGGGTTCACAGATACGCAGTATTTT. Protein sequence: CASSLVLAGFTDTQYF. Using reference TRBV5-1 and TRBJ2-3 for the parts outside the CDR3, the full variable domain is KAGVTQTPRYLIKTRGQQVTLSCSPISGHRSVSWYQQTPGQGLQFLFEYFSETQRNKGNFPGRFSGRQFSNSRSEMNVSTLELGDSALYLCASSLVLAGFTDTQYFGPGTRLTVL.

The genes are TRBV5-1 and TRBJ2-1; D gene ambiguous. The CDR3 extends over 13 amino acids. Per the germline V gene, CDR1 is SGHRS and CDR2 is YFSETQ. The V gene lost 5 bases and the J gene lost 8 bases, with 14 bases spanning the gap. The CDR3 DNA sequence: TGCGCCAGCAGGCCCCCTGTAGACTATGAGCAGTTCTTC. This translates into CASRPPVDYEQFF. Full variable domain (remainder filled in from reference TRBV5-1 and TRBJ2-1): KAGVTQTPRYLIKTRGQQVTLSCSPISGHRSVSWYQQTPGQGLQFLFEYFSETQRNKGNFPGRFSGRQFSNSRSEMNVSTLELGDSALYLCASRPPVDYEQFFGPGTRLTVL.

This clonotype was seen many times. This is likely a read error, given that the CDR3 carries no conserved phenylalanine or tryptophan at its end. The DNA is omitted, as the CDR3 cannot be located on it reliably, and the CDR3 follows TCRdb's listing. CDR3 sequence: CASSLEAGTLAV. The chain has TRBV12-3 or TRBV12-4 and TRBJ1-2. The CDR3 has 12 amino acids, counting both end residues.